This T cell receptor (beta chain) was identified during a study of tumor-infiltrating lymphocytes in localized non-small cell lung cancer. Turning to the study itself: Several tumor histologies, both smoking statuses, and some post-neoadjuvant chemotherapy samples were included. From each patient, both tumor and uninvolved lung, non-adjacent to tumor, were sampled.

The CDR3 spans 12 residues. CDR1 and CDR2 from the germline V gene are GTSNPN and SVGIG (reference sequence). The V end was cut by 1 base, the J end by 8 bases, with 9 bases between. General study results and limits: TCR sequencing covered a subset of patients with enough tissue.

TCRdb's table, derived via immunoSEQ multiplex PCR, lists solely in-frame clones and lacks some. Of around 13,000 clones listed, approximately 72% are singletons. This clone was counted between two and nine times. What it recognizes is unknown. This receptor was taken from a human donor with non-small cell lung cancer. The sequenced sample consisted of uninvolved lung tissue not adjacent to the tumor. The chain couples TRBV30 to TRBJ1-3, with D uncertain. The CDR3 sequence is CAWSGGWDTIYF. The CDR3 coding sequence is TGTGCCTGGAGTGGGGGATGGGACACCATATATTTT.